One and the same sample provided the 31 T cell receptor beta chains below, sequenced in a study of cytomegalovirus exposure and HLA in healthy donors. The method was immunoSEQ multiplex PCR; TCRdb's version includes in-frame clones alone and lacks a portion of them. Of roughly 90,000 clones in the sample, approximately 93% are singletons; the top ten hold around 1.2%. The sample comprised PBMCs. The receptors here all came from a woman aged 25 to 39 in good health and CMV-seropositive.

CDR3 sequence reads: CASSETGREQFF. CDR3 nucleotides: TGTGCCAGCAGCGAGACAGGTCGGGAGCAGTTCTTC. V gene TRBV9 combines with J gene TRBJ2-1; D might be TRBD1 (6 bases). The CDR3 loop spans 12 amino acids. Germline CDR1 is SGDLS and CDR2 is YYNGEE. Trimming shortened V by 3 bases and J by 10 bases, and 11 bases separated the two germline ends.

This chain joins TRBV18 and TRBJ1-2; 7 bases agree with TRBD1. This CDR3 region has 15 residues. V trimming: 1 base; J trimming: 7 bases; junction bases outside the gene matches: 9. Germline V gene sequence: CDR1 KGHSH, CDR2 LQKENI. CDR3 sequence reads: CASSPQGTALSGYTF. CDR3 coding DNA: TGTGCCAGCTCACCACAAGGGACAGCCCTATCTGGCTACACCTTC.

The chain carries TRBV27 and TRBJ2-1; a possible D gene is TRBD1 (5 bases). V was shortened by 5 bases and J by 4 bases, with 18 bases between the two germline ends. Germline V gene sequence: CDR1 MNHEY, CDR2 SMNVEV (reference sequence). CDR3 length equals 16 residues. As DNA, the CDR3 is TGTGCCAGCAGTCCATGGACACCCCTGGGATACAATGAGCAGTTCTTC. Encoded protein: CASSPWTPLGYNEQFF.

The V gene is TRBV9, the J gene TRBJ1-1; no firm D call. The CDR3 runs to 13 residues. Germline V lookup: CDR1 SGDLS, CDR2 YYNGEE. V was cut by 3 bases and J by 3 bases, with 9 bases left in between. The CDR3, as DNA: TGTGCCAGCAGCGAACAGTTTTACACTGAAGCTTTCTTT. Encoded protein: CASSEQFYTEAFF. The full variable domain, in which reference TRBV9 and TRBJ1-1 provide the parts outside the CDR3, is DSGVTQTPKHLITATGQRVTLRCSPRSGDLSVYWYQQSLDQGLQFLIQYYNGEERAKGNILERFSAQQFPDLHSELNLSSLELGDSALYFCASSEQFYTEAFFGQGTRLTVV.

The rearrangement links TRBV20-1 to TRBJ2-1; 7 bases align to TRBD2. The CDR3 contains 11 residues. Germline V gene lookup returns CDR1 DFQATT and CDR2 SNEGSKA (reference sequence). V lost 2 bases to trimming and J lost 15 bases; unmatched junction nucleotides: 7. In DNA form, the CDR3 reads TGCAGTGCTAGACACTCTAGCGGTACGTTCTTC. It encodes CSARHSSGTFF.

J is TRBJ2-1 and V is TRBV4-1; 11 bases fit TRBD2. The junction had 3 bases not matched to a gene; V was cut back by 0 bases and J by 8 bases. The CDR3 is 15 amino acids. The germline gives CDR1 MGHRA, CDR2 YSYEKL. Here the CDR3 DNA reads TGCGCCAGCAGCCAAGAAAGACTAGCGGGATATGAGCAGTTCTTC. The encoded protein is CASSQERLAGYEQFF.

As DNA, the CDR3 is TGTGCCAGCAGCCGGACAGAGAATAATCAGCCCCAGCATTTT. This translates into CASSRTENNQPQHF. The genes are TRBV6-6 and TRBJ1-5, with D perhaps TRBD1 (6 bases). Germline loops: CDR1 MNHNY, CDR2 SVGAGI (reference sequence). The CDR3 totals 14 residues. Trimming removed 6 bases at V and 4 bases at J, with 13 bases between.

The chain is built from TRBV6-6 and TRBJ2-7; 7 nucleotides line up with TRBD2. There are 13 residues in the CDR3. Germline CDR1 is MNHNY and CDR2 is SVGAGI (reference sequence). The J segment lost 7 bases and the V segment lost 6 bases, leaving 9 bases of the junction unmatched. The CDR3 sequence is CASRIRLAGEQYF. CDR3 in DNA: TGTGCCAGCAGAATACGACTAGCTGGGGAGCAGTACTTC.

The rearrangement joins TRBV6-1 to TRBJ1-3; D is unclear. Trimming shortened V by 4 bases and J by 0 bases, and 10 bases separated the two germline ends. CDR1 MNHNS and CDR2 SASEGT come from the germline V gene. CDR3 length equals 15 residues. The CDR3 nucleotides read TGTGCCAGCAGTGCGTCCAGAACCTCTGGAAACACCATATATTTT. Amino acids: CASSASRTSGNTIYF.

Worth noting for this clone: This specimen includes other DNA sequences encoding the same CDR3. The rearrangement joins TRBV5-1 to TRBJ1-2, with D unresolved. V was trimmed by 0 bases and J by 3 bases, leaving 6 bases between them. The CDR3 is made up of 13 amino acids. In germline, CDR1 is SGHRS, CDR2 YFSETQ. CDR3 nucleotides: TGCGCCAGCAGCTTGGATAGAGACTATGGCTACACCTTC. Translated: CASSLDRDYGYTF.

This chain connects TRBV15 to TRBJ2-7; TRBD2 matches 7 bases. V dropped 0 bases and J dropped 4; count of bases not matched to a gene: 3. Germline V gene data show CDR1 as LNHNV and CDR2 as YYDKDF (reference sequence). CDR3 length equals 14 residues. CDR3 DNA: TGTGCCACCAGCAGAGAGGGGGGGAGTTACGAGCAGTACTTC. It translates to CATSREGGSYEQYF.

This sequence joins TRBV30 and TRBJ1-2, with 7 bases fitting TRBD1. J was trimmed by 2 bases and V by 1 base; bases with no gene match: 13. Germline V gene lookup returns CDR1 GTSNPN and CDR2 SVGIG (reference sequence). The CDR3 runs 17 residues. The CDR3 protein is CAWSARLRDRVNYGYTF. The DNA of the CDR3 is TGTGCCTGGAGTGCGAGACTTAGGGACAGAGTCAACTATGGCTACACCTTC.

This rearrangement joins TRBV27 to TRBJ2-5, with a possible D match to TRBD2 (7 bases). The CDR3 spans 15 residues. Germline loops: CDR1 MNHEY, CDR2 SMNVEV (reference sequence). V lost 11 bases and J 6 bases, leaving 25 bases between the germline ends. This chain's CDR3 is CAGGGGLRFGKTQYF. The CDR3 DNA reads TGTGCCGGGGGAGGGGGACTAAGGTTCGGGAAGACCCAGTACTTC.

CDR3 sequence reads: CAWSGVRAGGISNEQFF. CDR3 DNA: TGTGCCTGGAGTGGGGTTCGTGCGGGAGGAATCAGCAATGAGCAGTTCTTC. This chain connects TRBV30 to TRBJ2-1; TRBD2 aligns across 8 bases. The CDR3 spans 17 residues. With V trimmed by 1 base and J by 6 bases, 14 bases remained unmatched. Germline V CDR1 and CDR2: GTSNPN, SVGIG (reference sequence). Complete variable domain (other parts from reference TRBV30 and TRBJ2-1): SQTIHQWPATLVQPVGSPLSLECTVEGTSNPNLYWYRQAAGRGLQLLFYSVGIGQISSEVPQNLSASRPQDRQFILSSKKLLLSDSGFYLCAWSGVRAGGISNEQFFGPGTRLTVL.

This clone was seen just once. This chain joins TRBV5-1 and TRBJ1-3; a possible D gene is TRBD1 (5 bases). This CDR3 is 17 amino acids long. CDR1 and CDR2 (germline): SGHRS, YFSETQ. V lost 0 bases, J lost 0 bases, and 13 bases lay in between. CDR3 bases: TGCGCCAGCAGCTTGGCGGTAGGGGACTCCTCTGGAAACACCATATATTTT. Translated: CASSLAVGDSSGNTIYF. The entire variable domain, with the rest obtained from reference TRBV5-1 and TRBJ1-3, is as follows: KAGVTQTPRYLIKTRGQQVTLSCSPISGHRSVSWYQQTPGQGLQFLFEYFSETQRNKGNFPGRFSGRQFSNSRSEMNVSTLELGDSALYLCASSLAVGDSSGNTIYFGEGSWLTVV.

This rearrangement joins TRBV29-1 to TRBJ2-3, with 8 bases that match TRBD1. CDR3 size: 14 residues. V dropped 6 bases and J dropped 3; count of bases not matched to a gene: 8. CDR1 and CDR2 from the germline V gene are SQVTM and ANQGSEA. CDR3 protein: CSVAGQGVTDTQYF. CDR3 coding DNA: TGCAGCGTCGCAGGACAGGGAGTAACAGATACGCAGTATTTT.

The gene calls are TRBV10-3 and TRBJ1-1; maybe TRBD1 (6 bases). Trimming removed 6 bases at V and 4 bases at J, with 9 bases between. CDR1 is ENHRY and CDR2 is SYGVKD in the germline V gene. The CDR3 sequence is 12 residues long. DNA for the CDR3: TGTGCCATCAGACAGGGCGGCACTGAAGCTTTCTTT. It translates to CAIRQGGTEAFF.

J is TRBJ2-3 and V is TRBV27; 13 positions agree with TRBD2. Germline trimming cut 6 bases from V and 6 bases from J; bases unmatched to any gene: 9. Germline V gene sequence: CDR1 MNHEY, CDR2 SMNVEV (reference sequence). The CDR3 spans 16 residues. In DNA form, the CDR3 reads TGTGCCAGCAGCACACTAGCGGGAGGGTCGCGGGATACGCAGTATTTT. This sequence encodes CASSTLAGGSRDTQYF.

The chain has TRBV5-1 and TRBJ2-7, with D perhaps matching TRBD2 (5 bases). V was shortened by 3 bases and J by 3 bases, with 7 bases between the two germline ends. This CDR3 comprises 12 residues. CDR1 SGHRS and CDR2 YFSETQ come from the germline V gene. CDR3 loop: CASSSRDYEQYF. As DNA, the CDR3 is TGCGCCAGCAGCTCCCGGGACTACGAGCAGTACTTC.

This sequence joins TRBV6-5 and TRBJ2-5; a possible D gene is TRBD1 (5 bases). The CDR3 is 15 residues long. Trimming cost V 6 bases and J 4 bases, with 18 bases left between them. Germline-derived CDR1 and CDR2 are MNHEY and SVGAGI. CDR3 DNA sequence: TGTGCCAGCAGCCAGTTCCTAGGGGTCAGAGAGACCCAGTACTTC. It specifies CASSQFLGVRETQYF.

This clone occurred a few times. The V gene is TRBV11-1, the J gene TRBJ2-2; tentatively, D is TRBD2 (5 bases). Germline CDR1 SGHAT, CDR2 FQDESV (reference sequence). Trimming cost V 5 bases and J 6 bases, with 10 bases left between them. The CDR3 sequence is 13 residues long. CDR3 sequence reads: CASSLRVAGELFF. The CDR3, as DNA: TGTGCCAGCAGCCTGAGGGTGGCCGGGGAGCTGTTTTTT. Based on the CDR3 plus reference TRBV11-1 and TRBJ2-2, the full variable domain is EAEVAQSPRYKITEKSQAVAFWCDPISGHATLYWYRQILGQGPELLVQFQDESVVDDSQLPKDRFSAERLKGVDSTLKIQPAELGDSAMYLCASSLRVAGELFFGEGSRLTVL.

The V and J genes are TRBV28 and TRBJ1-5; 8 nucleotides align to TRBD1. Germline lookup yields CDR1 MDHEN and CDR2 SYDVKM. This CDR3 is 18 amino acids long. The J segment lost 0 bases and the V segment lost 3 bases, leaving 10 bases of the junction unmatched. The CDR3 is CASSFHGQGIYSNQPQHF. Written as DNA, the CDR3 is TGTGCCAGCAGTTTTCACGGACAGGGAATCTATAGCAATCAGCCCCAGCATTTT.

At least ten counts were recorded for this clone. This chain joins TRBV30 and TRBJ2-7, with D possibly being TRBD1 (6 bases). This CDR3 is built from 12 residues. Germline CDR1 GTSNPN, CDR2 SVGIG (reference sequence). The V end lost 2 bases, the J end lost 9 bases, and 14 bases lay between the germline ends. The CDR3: CAWSPDSGAQYF. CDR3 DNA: TGTGCCTGGAGTCCGGACAGCGGAGCGCAGTACTTC.

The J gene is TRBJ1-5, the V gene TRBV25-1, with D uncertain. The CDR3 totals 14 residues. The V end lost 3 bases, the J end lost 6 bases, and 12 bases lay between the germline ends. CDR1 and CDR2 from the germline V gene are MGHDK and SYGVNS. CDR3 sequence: CASSDPPEGQPQHF. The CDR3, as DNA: TGTGCCAGCAGTGACCCTCCTGAGGGTCAGCCCCAGCATTTT.

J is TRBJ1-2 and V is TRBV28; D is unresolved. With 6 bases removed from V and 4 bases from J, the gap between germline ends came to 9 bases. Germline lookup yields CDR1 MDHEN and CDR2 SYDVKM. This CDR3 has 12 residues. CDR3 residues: CASRSVIYGYTF. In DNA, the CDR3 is TGTGCCAGCAGGTCAGTCATCTATGGCTACACCTTC.

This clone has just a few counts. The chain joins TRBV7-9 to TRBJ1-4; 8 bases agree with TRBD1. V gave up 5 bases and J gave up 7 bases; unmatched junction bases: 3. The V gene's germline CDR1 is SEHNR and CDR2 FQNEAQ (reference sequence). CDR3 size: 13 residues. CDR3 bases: TGTGCCAGCAGCGGGGACAGGTCTGAAAAACTGTTTTTT. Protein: CASSGDRSEKLFF.

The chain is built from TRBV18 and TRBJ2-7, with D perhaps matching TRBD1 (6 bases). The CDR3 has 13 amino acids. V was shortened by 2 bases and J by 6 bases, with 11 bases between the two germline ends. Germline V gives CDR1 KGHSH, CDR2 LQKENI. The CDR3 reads CASSPAGDGEQYF. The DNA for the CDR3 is TGTGCCAGCTCACCAGCAGGGGACGGCGAGCAGTACTTC.

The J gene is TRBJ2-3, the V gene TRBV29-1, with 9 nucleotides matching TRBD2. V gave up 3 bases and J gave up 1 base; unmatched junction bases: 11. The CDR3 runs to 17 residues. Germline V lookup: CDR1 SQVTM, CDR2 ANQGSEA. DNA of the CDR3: TGCAGCGTTGAGGTCGGCGGGAGGGCTGGGGGCACAGATACGCAGTATTTT. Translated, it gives CSVEVGGRAGGTDTQYF.

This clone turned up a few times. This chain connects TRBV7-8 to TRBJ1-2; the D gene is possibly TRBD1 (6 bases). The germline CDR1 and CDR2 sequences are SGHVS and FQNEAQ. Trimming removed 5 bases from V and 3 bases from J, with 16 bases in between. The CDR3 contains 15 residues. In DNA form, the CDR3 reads TGTGCCAGCAGCCCAGGGACACGTTCAGACTATGGCTACACCTTC. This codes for CASSPGTRSDYGYTF.

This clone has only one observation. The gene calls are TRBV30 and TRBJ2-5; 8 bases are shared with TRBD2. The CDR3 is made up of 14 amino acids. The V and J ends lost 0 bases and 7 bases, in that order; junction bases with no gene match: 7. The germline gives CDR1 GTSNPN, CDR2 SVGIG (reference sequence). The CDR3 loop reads CAWSVTSGTRTQYF. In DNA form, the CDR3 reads TGTGCCTGGAGTGTAACTAGCGGCACACGGACCCAGTACTTC.

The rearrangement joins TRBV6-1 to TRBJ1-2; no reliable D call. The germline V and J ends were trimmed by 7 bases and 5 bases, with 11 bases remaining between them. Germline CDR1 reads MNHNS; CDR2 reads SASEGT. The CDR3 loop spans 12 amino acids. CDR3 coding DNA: TGTGCCAGCACCCCCGCGGGGTATGGCTACACCTTC. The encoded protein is CASTPAGYGYTF.